Each of the 19 T cell receptor beta chains below was sequenced from the same sample in a study of shared clonotypes between healthy human individuals. Sequenced by immunoSEQ multiplex PCR; TCRdb stores in-frame clones only, minus some. This table holds millions of clones, 85% to 95% found once. Sequenced: naive CD4+ T cells sorted from blood. The subset denotes: CD45RA+ positively selected. These receptors originate from a man between 18 and 29 years old in good health.

This clone came up a few times. The chain combines TRBV5-1 with TRBJ1-1; D perhaps matches TRBD1 (5 bases). V lost 0 bases and J 6 bases, leaving 15 bases between the germline ends. The CDR3 extends over 15 amino acids. Germline CDR1 reads SGHRS; CDR2 reads YFSETQ. The CDR3 DNA sequence: TGCGCCAGCAGCTTGGAAGGCAGGGATGTCGCTGAAGCTTTCTTT. This translates into CASSLEGRDVAEAFF.

The V gene is TRBV28, the J gene TRBJ1-1; weak D call: TRBD1 (6 bases). This CDR3 is 13 amino acids long. Germline V lookup: CDR1 MDHEN, CDR2 SYDVKM. V lost 7 bases and J lost 2, with 11 bases in between. The CDR3 sequence: CASTATGNTEAFF. The CDR3 DNA sequence: TGTGCCAGCACCGCGACAGGAAACACTGAAGCTTTCTTT.

In this sample, this clone turned up once. The genes are TRBV5-5 and TRBJ2-1; D gene unclear. Trimming pared 1 base from V and 1 base from J, leaving 12 bases between. Germline V gives CDR1 SGHKS, CDR2 YYEKEE (reference sequence). The CDR3 contains 16 residues. CDR3 in amino acids: CASSLYTVGSYNEQFF. CDR3 DNA: TGTGCCAGCAGCTTGTATACAGTAGGGTCCTACAATGAGCAGTTCTTC.

A word on this clone: Other DNA variants within this sample encode the same CDR3. V is TRBV5-1 and J is TRBJ2-5; D is uncertain. Trimming cost V 1 base and J 1 base, with 5 bases left between them. CDR3 length: 13 amino acids. In germline, CDR1 is SGHRS, CDR2 YFSETQ. DNA for the CDR3: TGCGCCAGCAGCTTGAACGTCCAAGAGACCCAGTACTTC. Encoded protein: CASSLNVQETQYF.

CDR3 DNA sequence: TGCGCCAGCAGCTTGGTAGGACAGGGGAACTACGAGCAGTACTTC. This sequence encodes CASSLVGQGNYEQYF. This chain connects TRBV5-1 to TRBJ2-7, with 9 nucleotides matching TRBD1. Looked up from germline, CDR1 is SGHRS and CDR2 is YFSETQ. The ends lost 0 bases at V and 3 bases at J; junction bases unmatched: 4. The CDR3 loop spans 15 amino acids.

Comment on this clone: The same CDR3 arises from other DNA sequences in this sample as well. The gene calls are TRBV2 and TRBJ2-5, with D unclear. The CDR3 is 11 amino acids. The ends were cut back, 5 bases at V and 5 bases at J, with 6 bases in the middle. Germline values: CDR1 SNHLY, CDR2 FYNNEI. Here the CDR3 DNA reads TGTGCCAGCAGTTCTGGGGAGACCCAGTACTTC. Amino acid sequence: CASSSGETQYF.

The chain recombines TRBV13 with TRBJ2-5, with D tentatively TRBD1 (6 bases). Germline CDR1 is PRHDT and CDR2 is FYEKMQ (reference sequence). CDR3 length: 14 residues. V was pared by 5 bases and J by 0 bases, with 10 bases between. The CDR3 reads CASSRTGHQETQYF. In DNA, the CDR3 is TGTGCCAGCAGCCGCACAGGGCACCAAGAGACCCAGTACTTC.

The chain couples TRBV27 to TRBJ2-7, with D possibly matching TRBD1 (6 bases). The CDR3 covers 15 residues. Germline V gene sequence: CDR1 MNHEY, CDR2 SMNVEV (reference sequence). V dropped 0 bases and J dropped 5 bases, with 14 bases sitting between them. The CDR3 DNA reads TGTGCCAGCAGTTTATCGCGACAGGCAAACCACGAGCAGTACTTC. It encodes CASSLSRQANHEQYF.

The J gene is TRBJ2-7, the V gene TRBV28; 7 bases are shared with TRBD2. Germline V CDR1 and CDR2: MDHEN, SYDVKM. The CDR3 loop spans 14 amino acids. V was clipped by 5 bases and J by 2 bases; unmatched bases: 6. CDR3: CASSVSGPTYEQYF. In nucleotides, the CDR3 is TGTGCCAGCAGTGTTAGCGGGCCGACCTACGAGCAGTACTTC. Full variable domain (rest looked up from reference TRBV28 and TRBJ2-7): DVKVTQSSRYLVKRTGEKVFLECVQDMDHENMFWYRQDPGLGLRLIYFSYDVKMKEKGDIPEGYSVSREKKERFSLILESASTNQTSMYLCASSVSGPTYEQYFGPGTRLTVT.

The chain recombines TRBV30 with TRBJ1-3; D is undetermined. There are 15 residues in the CDR3. Germline CDR1 and CDR2: GTSNPN and SVGIG (reference sequence). Trimming took 1 base from V and 4 from J, leaving 14 bases between them. The CDR3 protein is CAWSGSPSAGNTIYF. The CDR3 DNA sequence: TGTGCCTGGAGTGGGTCTCCCTCAGCAGGAAACACCATATATTTT.

The rearrangement uses TRBV4-3 and TRBJ2-1; the D is unclear. Trimming stripped 0 bases from V and 3 bases from J, with 9 bases between. The CDR3 runs 15 residues. In germline, CDR1 is LGHNA, CDR2 YSLEER. The CDR3 bases are TGCGCCAGCAGCCAAGAGCCAGCAGGCTACAATGAGCAGTTCTTC. Protein product: CASSQEPAGYNEQFF.

The rearrangement links TRBV5-3 to TRBJ2-7, with 12 bases lining up with TRBD2. TRBV5-3 is flagged as an ORF with uncertain function. The V segment lost 0 bases and the J segment 5 bases; nucleotides outside the gene matches: 3. The CDR3 has 15 residues. In DNA, the CDR3 is TGTGCCAGAAGCTTGGGACTAGCGGGAGTCCACGAGCAGTACTTC. Translating gives CARSLGLAGVHEQYF.

This clone has only a few counts. V usage is TRBV5-1 and J usage is TRBJ2-3, with D perhaps given as TRBD1 or TRBD2 (5 bases each). The germline CDR1 and CDR2 sequences are SGHRS and YFSETQ. CDR3 length equals 12 residues. V was cut by 3 bases and J by 5 bases, with 7 bases left in between. The CDR3 nucleotides read TGCGCCAGCAGCTGGGACCGAGATACGCAGTATTTT. Translating gives CASSWDRDTQYF.

To note about this clone: A read error may account for a junction end that differs from germline. This rearrangement joins TRBV6-4 to TRBJ1-6; D is undetermined. The CDR3 is made up of 14 amino acids. Germline V gene data show CDR1 as MRHNA and CDR2 as SNTAGT. For the CDR3, the DNA is TGTGCCAGCAGTTACTCTCAACTACGAGGGTCCCTCCACTTT. It codes for CASSYSQLRGSLHF.

The J gene is TRBJ2-3, the V gene TRBV15, with D hard to call. The CDR3 is 13 amino acids. Trimming pared 6 bases from V and 1 base from J, leaving 8 bases between. The germline V gene encodes CDR1 LNHNV and CDR2 YYDKDF (reference sequence). The CDR3 DNA reads as TGTGCCACCAGTTCTCAGGGCACAGATACGCAGTATTTT. Translation gives CATSSQGTDTQYF.

The chain combines TRBV5-8 with TRBJ1-4; 8 bases map to TRBD1. The CDR3 loop spans 15 amino acids. Germline V lookup: CDR1 SGHTS, CDR2 YDEGEE. V shed 4 bases and J 4 bases; nucleotides not matched to a gene: 6. CDR3 loop: CASSGRGPGNEKLFF. CDR3 coding DNA: TGTGCCAGCAGCGGCAGGGGGCCTGGTAATGAAAAACTGTTTTTT. The variable domain in full, with the rest retrieved from reference TRBV5-8 and TRBJ1-4, is EAGVTQSPTHLIKTRGQQATLRCSPISGHTSVYWYQQALGLGLQFLLWYDEGEERNRGNFPPRFSGRQFPNYSSELNVNALELEDSALYLCASSGRGPGNEKLFFGSGTQLSVL.

This rearrangement joins TRBV5-1 to TRBJ2-5, with TRBD2 matching 7 bases. The CDR3 totals 14 residues. Germline assignment: CDR1 SGHRS and CDR2 YFSETQ. Unmatched junction bases numbered 6, after V lost 2 bases and J lost 5 bases. CDR3 coding DNA: TGCGCCAGCAGCTTCGGGACTAACTATGAGACCCAGTACTTC. Its translation: CASSFGTNYETQYF. The full variable domain, its missing parts supplied by reference TRBV5-1 and TRBJ2-5, is KAGVTQTPRYLIKTRGQQVTLSCSPISGHRSVSWYQQTPGQGLQFLFEYFSETQRNKGNFPGRFSGRQFSNSRSEMNVSTLELGDSALYLCASSFGTNYETQYFGPGTRLLVL.

This chain joins TRBV2 and TRBJ2-3; D gene uncertain. Germline assignment: CDR1 SNHLY and CDR2 FYNNEI. The CDR3 is made up of 13 amino acids. V gave up 1 base and J gave up 11 bases, with 13 bases separating them. The DNA of the CDR3 is TGTGCCAGCAGTGAAGGACCTACGATTGTGCAGTATTTT. It specifies CASSEGPTIVQYF.

The chain joins TRBV2 to TRBJ1-6, with 8 bases aligning to TRBD1. V lost 4 bases to trimming and J lost 12 bases; unmatched junction nucleotides: 5. CDR3 size: 13 residues. Germline V gene lookup returns CDR1 SNHLY and CDR2 FYNNEI. CDR3 sequence (DNA): TGTGCCAGCAGTGGGACAGGGCAAAAACCCCTCCACTTT. It translates to CASSGTGQKPLHF. The full variable domain, rest sourced from reference TRBV2 and TRBJ1-6, is EPEVTQTPSHQVTQMGQEVILRCVPISNHLYFYWYRQILGQKVEFLVSFYNNEISEKSEIFDDQFSVERPDGSNFTLKIRSTKLEDSAMYFCASSGTGQKPLHFGNGTRLTVT.